The sequence of this T cell receptor (beta chain) was determined in a study of T-cell reconstitution after alpha-beta-depleted transplantation in children. TCRbeta library preparation incorporated unique molecular identifiers. TCRdb fed the PCR reads into MiXCR, producing one record per CDR3 protein. The profile shows about 590,000 distinct CDR3 sequences, 10% to 15% of them singletons. This clonotype was seen only a few times. Its antigen is not identified. Germline CDR1 SGHRS, CDR2 YFSETQ. The junction had 3 bases not matched to a gene; V was cut back by 0 bases and J by 0 bases. The CDR3 has 15 amino acids. Study findings and constraints: Where alpha-beta T cells came from about two months after transplant was reportedly several hundred expanded graft clones. Surviving recipient T cells and thymic progenitors underlay high day-60 TCRbeta diversity in some patients.

The receptor's source is a male patient aged 10-17 years who had a stem cell transplant for acute myeloid leukemia, so the T cells may come from the graft donor. Sequencing used PBMCs, mostly from graft donor cells, obtained 360 days after TCRalphabeta/CD19-depleted stem cell transplant. V usage is TRBV5-1 and J usage is TRBJ2-7; 7 bases are shared with TRBD2. CDR3 in amino acids: CASSLARDYSYEQYF. CDR3 in DNA: TGCGCCAGCAGCTTGGCCCGGGACTACTCCTACGAGCAGTACTTC.